The 31 T cell receptor beta chains below come from one sample, sequenced in a study of cytomegalovirus exposure and HLA in healthy donors. Researchers ran the PCR with 60 Vbeta and 13 Jbeta primers. Sequencing was performed with immunoSEQ multiplex PCR; in TCRdb, only in-frame clones are kept and a portion is missing. The table lists 99,000 or so clones, 65% to 85% of them singletons. Sequenced sample: PBMCs. These receptors came from a young man in good health and CMV-seronegative.

This sequence joins TRBV6-5 and TRBJ1-1; no reliable D call. V was shortened by 9 bases and J by 1 base, with 18 bases between the two germline ends. Germline assignment: CDR1 MNHEY and CDR2 SVGAGI. The CDR3 length is 15 residues. This CDR3 is CASRRVEMGNTEAFF. CDR3 nucleotide sequence: TGTGCCAGTAGGCGGGTGGAGATGGGGAACACTGAAGCTTTCTTT.

The J gene is TRBJ2-3, the V gene TRBV27; 12 positions agree with TRBD2. Looked up from germline, CDR1 is MNHEY and CDR2 is SMNVEV (reference sequence). CDR3 length: 16 residues. V gave up 3 bases and J gave up 4 bases; unmatched junction bases: 5. The CDR3 sequence: CASSFLAGGPADTQYF. CDR3 nucleotide sequence: TGTGCCAGCAGTTTTCTAGCGGGAGGGCCCGCAGATACGCAGTATTTT.

This clone was picked up one time. The V call is TRBV25-1, the J call TRBJ2-5, with TRBD2 matching 7 bases. The CDR3 sequence is 13 residues long. The germline CDR1 and CDR2 sequences are MGHDK and SYGVNS. After removal of 1 base from V and 5 bases from J, the junction contained 1 base not matched to a gene. CDR3 in amino acids: CASSELRGETQYF. CDR3 in DNA: TGTGCCAGCAGTGAATTGCGGGGGGAGACCCAGTACTTC. Full variable domain (remainder filled in from reference TRBV25-1 and TRBJ2-5): EADIYQTPRYLVIGTGKKITLECSQTMGHDKMYWYQQDPGMELHLIHYSYGVNSTEKGDLSSESTVSRIRTEHFPLTLESARPSHTSQYLCASSELRGETQYFGPGTRLLVL.

Regarding this clone: Since the CDR3 does not end with the conserved phenylalanine or tryptophan, this likely comes from a read error. J is TRBJ1-1 and V is TRBV5-4; D not resolved. Germline assignment: CDR1 SGHNT and CDR2 YYREEE (reference sequence). This CDR3 is built from 13 residues. Trimming stripped 0 bases from V and 5 bases from J, with 8 bases between. The CDR3 nucleotides are TGTGCCAGCAGCTTGGATTATAGTACTGAAGCTTTCTCT. Translation: CASSLDYSTEAFS.

The rearrangement links TRBV7-9 to TRBJ2-7; perhaps TRBD1 as D (6 bases). The CDR3 has 18 residues. V was cut by 5 bases and J by 4 bases, with 27 bases left in between. The V gene's germline CDR1 is SEHNR and CDR2 FQNEAQ (reference sequence). CDR3 bases: TGTGCCAGCAGCCTGGACAGAGAACGACGTAACAATGTTTACGAGCAGTACTTC. This gives the protein CASSLDRERRNNVYEQYF.

The chain employs TRBV6-5 and TRBJ2-2, with a weak D call TRBD1 (6 bases). The CDR3 has 13 residues. Trimming stripped 4 bases from V and 8 bases from J, with 11 bases between. CDR1 is MNHEY, CDR2 SVGAGI, per germline. The CDR3 sequence: CASSSGVIGELFF. As DNA, the CDR3 is TGTGCCAGCAGTTCAGGGGTTATTGGGGAGCTGTTTTTT.

The V gene is TRBV19, the J gene TRBJ1-2; possibly TRBD1 for D (6 bases). The CDR3 length is 13 residues. Germline assignment: CDR1 LNHDA and CDR2 SQIVND (reference sequence). The ends were cut back, 7 bases at V and 5 bases at J, with 14 bases in the middle. The CDR3 DNA reads as TGTGCCAGTAACGATGGGACACGATATGGCTACACCTTC. The encoded protein is CASNDGTRYGYTF. The full variable domain, with the rest looked up from reference TRBV19 and TRBJ1-2, is DGGITQSPKYLFRKEGQNVTLSCEQNLNHDAMYWYRQDPGQGLRLIYYSQIVNDFQKGDIAEGYSVSREKKESFPLTVTSAQKNPTAFYLCASNDGTRYGYTFGSGTRLTVV.

This chain joins TRBV6-5 and TRBJ2-1; 10 bases map to TRBD2. V dropped 9 bases and J dropped 5; count of bases not matched to a gene: 4. Germline V gene sequence: CDR1 MNHEY, CDR2 SVGAGI. This CDR3 comprises 13 residues. This chain's CDR3 is CASTSGTNNEQFF. In DNA form, the CDR3 reads TGTGCCAGTACTAGCGGGACGAACAATGAGCAGTTCTTC.

The chain is built from TRBV18 and TRBJ2-4, with 10 bases lining up with TRBD1. V shed 3 bases and J 2 bases; nucleotides not matched to a gene: 4. Germline V gene sequence: CDR1 KGHSH, CDR2 LQKENI. The CDR3 runs 16 residues. CDR3 DNA sequence: TGTGCCAGCTCACCGGGACAGGGGTTCTCCAAAAACATTCAGTACTTC. This encodes CASSPGQGFSKNIQYF.

The chain recombines TRBV5-1 with TRBJ1-2; tentative D call: TRBD1 (5 bases). V shed 0 bases and J shed 8 bases, with 11 bases lying between them. Germline CDR1 is SGHRS and CDR2 is YFSETQ. The length of the CDR3 is 13 residues. CDR3 nucleotides: TGCGCCAGCAGCTTGGTGGGGGGGAGAGGCTACACCTTC. Protein product: CASSLVGGRGYTF.

This clone was observed a handful of times. The chain combines TRBV6-1 with TRBJ1-1; D remains unclear. This CDR3 region has 14 residues. V was clipped by 6 bases and J by 4 bases, with 15 bases between them. Germline V lookup: CDR1 MNHNS, CDR2 SASEGT. The CDR3 region has the DNA TGTGCCAGCAGGGAGCCTTATCTGACCACTGAAGCTTTCTTT. Translation gives CASREPYLTTEAFF.

This CDR3 is CASSSQGERAGELFF. CDR3 nucleotide sequence: TGTGCCAGCAGTTCCCAGGGGGAGAGGGCCGGGGAGCTGTTTTTT. The J gene is TRBJ2-2, the V gene TRBV7-3; 7 bases agree with TRBD1. CDR3 length equals 15 residues. Trimming removed 6 bases from V and 6 bases from J; junction bases left unmatched: 10. Germline V gene lookup returns CDR1 SGHTA and CDR2 FQGTGA.

This chain links TRBV19 with TRBJ2-1; tentative D call: TRBD2 (7 bases). V shed 4 bases and J shed 6 bases, with 13 bases lying between them. This CDR3 has 14 amino acids. CDR1 is LNHDA and CDR2 is SQIVND in the germline V gene (reference sequence). This CDR3 is CASSRGGQSNEQFF. In DNA, the CDR3 is TGTGCCAGTAGTAGGGGGGGACAAAGCAATGAGCAGTTCTTC. The full variable domain, its missing parts supplied by reference TRBV19 and TRBJ2-1, is DGGITQSPKYLFRKEGQNVTLSCEQNLNHDAMYWYRQDPGQGLRLIYYSQIVNDFQKGDIAEGYSVSREKKESFPLTVTSAQKNPTAFYLCASSRGGQSNEQFFGPGTRLTVL.

This chain joins TRBV18 and TRBJ2-7; D is possibly TRBD2 (6 bases). The CDR3 consists of 14 residues. CDR1 is KGHSH, CDR2 LQKENI, per germline. Trimming pared 3 bases from V and 5 bases from J, leaving 14 bases between. CDR3 DNA: TGTGCCAGCTCACCGGTCGGGAGCGGCGACGAGCAGTACTTC. This translates into CASSPVGSGDEQYF. The full variable domain, completed using reference TRBV18 and TRBJ2-7, is NAGVMQNPRHLVRRRGQEARLRCSPMKGHSHVYWYRQLPEEGLKFMVYLQKENIIDESGMPKERFSAEFPKEGPSILRIQQVVRGDSAAYFCASSPVGSGDEQYFGPGTRLTVT.

With respect to this clone: It is likely a read error, because the conserved phenylalanine at the end of the CDR3 is missing. The chain carries TRBV6-5 and TRBJ2-7; 7 nucleotides match TRBD2. The CDR3 loop spans 14 amino acids. CDR1 is MNHEY and CDR2 is SVGAGI in the germline V gene. Germline trimming cut 0 bases from V and 6 bases from J; bases unmatched to any gene: 5. CDR3 in amino acids: CASSYSGGLCEQYS. The CDR3 nucleotides are TGTGCCAGCAGTTACTCGGGAGGGTTATGCGAGCAGTACTCC.

The CDR3 reads CASSIASAFERMNTEAFF. The DNA for the CDR3 is TGTGCCAGTAGTATAGCCTCGGCGTTTGAGCGCATGAACACTGAAGCTTTCTTT. This chain links TRBV19 with TRBJ1-1, with D unresolved. This CDR3 has 18 amino acids. The germline V and J ends were trimmed by 1 base and 0 bases, with 18 bases remaining between them. Germline V lookup: CDR1 LNHDA, CDR2 SQIVND (reference sequence). Filled out from reference TRBV19 and TRBJ1-1, the complete variable domain reads DGGITQSPKYLFRKEGQNVTLSCEQNLNHDAMYWYRQDPGQGLRLIYYSQIVNDFQKGDIAEGYSVSREKKESFPLTVTSAQKNPTAFYLCASSIASAFERMNTEAFFGQGTRLTVV.

This chain joins TRBV7-2 and TRBJ2-5; D is possibly TRBD1 (6 bases). V dropped 7 bases and J dropped 2 bases, with 17 bases sitting between them. Germline V CDR1 and CDR2: SGHTA, FQGNSA. The CDR3 covers 15 residues. CDR3 amino acids: CASTTPHRVQETQYF. The CDR3 DNA follows: TGTGCCAGCACCACACCCCACAGGGTGCAAGAGACCCAGTACTTC.

With respect to this clone: A much larger clone is a single base away; this may be a read error. CDR3 residues: CVSSDLAGGFDEQFF. The CDR3 DNA follows: TGTGTCAGCAGTGACCTAGCGGGAGGGTTCGATGAGCAGTTCTTC. The rearrangement links TRBV6-1 to TRBJ2-1, with 12 bases that match TRBD2. In germline, CDR1 is MNHNS, CDR2 SASEGT. The CDR3 is 15 amino acids.

The chain carries TRBV7-6 and TRBJ2-1; the D gene is possibly TRBD2 (6 bases). V was pared by 5 bases and J by 4 bases, with 15 bases between. The CDR3 is 15 residues long. CDR1 and CDR2 (germline): SGHVS, FNYEAQ. This CDR3 is CASSPLGEAYNEQFF. For the CDR3, the DNA is TGTGCCAGCAGCCCTCTCGGGGAGGCTTACAATGAGCAGTTCTTC.

This chain joins TRBV7-2 and TRBJ2-2, with a weak D call TRBD1 (6 bases). The CDR3 is made up of 17 amino acids. Germline values: CDR1 SGHTA, CDR2 FQGNSA. Trimming left V 5 bases short and J 1 base short, with 17 bases between. CDR3 in amino acids: CASSPRPGHVNTGELFF. The CDR3 nucleotides are TGTGCCAGCAGCCCGCGCCCGGGACACGTGAACACCGGGGAGCTGTTTTTT.

This chain connects TRBV7-3 to TRBJ1-1; 7 nucleotides line up with TRBD1. CDR1 is SGHTA, CDR2 FQGTGA, per germline. This CDR3 comprises 16 residues. V was clipped by 0 bases and J by 3 bases; unmatched bases: 7. The CDR3 bases are TGTGCCAGCAGCTTAACCCCAGGGGGGTTAGACACTGAAGCTTTCTTT. Translating it yields CASSLTPGGLDTEAFF.

This chain links TRBV7-2 with TRBJ1-1, with 8 bases fitting TRBD1. Unmatched junction bases numbered 2, after V lost 5 bases and J lost 6 bases. Germline CDR1 and CDR2: SGHTA and FQGNSA. CDR3 length equals 12 residues. This chain's CDR3 is CASSPDRAEAFF. The CDR3 DNA reads TGTGCCAGCAGCCCGGACAGGGCTGAAGCTTTCTTT. The complete variable domain, with remaining parts taken from reference TRBV7-2 and TRBJ1-1, reads GAGVSQSPSNKVTEKGKDVELRCDPISGHTALYWYRQSLGQGLEFLIYFQGNSAPDKSGLPSDRFSAERTGGSVSTLTIQRTQQEDSAVYLCASSPDRAEAFFGQGTRLTVV.

The chain uses TRBV7-9 and TRBJ2-7, with D tentatively TRBD1 (7 bases). V was clipped by 5 bases and J by 2 bases, with 10 bases between them. The CDR3 contains 13 residues. Germline V gives CDR1 SEHNR, CDR2 FQNEAQ (reference sequence). CDR3 sequence: CASSAGQTYEQYF. In DNA, the CDR3 is TGTGCCAGCAGCGCGGGACAGACCTACGAGCAGTACTTC.

This clone was seen a few times. The chain joins TRBV25-1 to TRBJ2-3, with 12 bases fitting TRBD2. This CDR3 is 16 amino acids long. The germline V gene encodes CDR1 MGHDK and CDR2 SYGVNS. Germline trimming cut 3 bases from V and 4 bases from J; bases unmatched to any gene: 5. CDR3 DNA sequence: TGTGCCAGCAGTGATTTACTAGCGGGAGGTGCAGATACGCAGTATTTT. Amino acids: CASSDLLAGGADTQYF.

The chain links TRBV5-1 to TRBJ1-1; TRBD1 agrees at 7 bases. Germline lookup yields CDR1 SGHRS and CDR2 YFSETQ. The CDR3 is 15 amino acids. The ends lost 1 base at V and 6 bases at J; junction bases unmatched: 9. CDR3 nucleotide sequence: TGCGCCAGCAGCTTGTATTTTAGGGGGCGGCCTGAAGCTTTCTTT. This encodes CASSLYFRGRPEAFF.

This clone was seen a handful of times. Additional DNA sequences in this sample encode the identical CDR3. This rearrangement joins TRBV10-3 to TRBJ2-1; 10 nucleotides agree with TRBD2. With V trimmed by 6 bases and J by 1 base, 3 bases remained unmatched. Germline V gene lookup returns CDR1 ENHRY and CDR2 SYGVKD. The CDR3 runs to 15 residues. The DNA of the CDR3 is TGTGCCATCAGGACTAGCGGGTTTTCCTACAATGAGCAGTTCTTC. Its translation: CAIRTSGFSYNEQFF.

This clone appeared a single time. This rearrangement joins TRBV6-5 to TRBJ1-6; no clear D. The length of the CDR3 is 13 residues. Germline CDR1 is MNHEY and CDR2 is SVGAGI. The ends were cut back, 5 bases at V and 16 bases at J, with 18 bases in the middle. CDR3: CASSPSRSRPLHF. The CDR3 region has the DNA TGTGCCAGCAGTCCCTCCCGGAGCCGCCCACTCCACTTT.

This clone is a singleton in its sample. The V call is TRBV7-3, the J call TRBJ2-7, with 7 bases identical to TRBD2. There are 14 residues in the CDR3. Germline trimming cut 5 bases from V and 4 bases from J; bases unmatched to any gene: 8. Germline V gene data show CDR1 as SGHTA and CDR2 as FQGTGA. CDR3: CASSHSGIQYEQYF. The CDR3 DNA sequence: TGTGCCAGCAGCCACAGCGGGATACAATACGAGCAGTACTTC.

This chain connects TRBV6-4 to TRBJ1-6; D may be TRBD1 (6 bases). The CDR3 runs 19 residues. Trimming removed 5 bases from V and 1 base from J, with 21 bases in between. The germline V gene encodes CDR1 MRHNA and CDR2 SNTAGT. The CDR3 region is CASSRTPTGFGSYNSPLHF. CDR3 nucleotide sequence: TGTGCCAGCAGTCGTACGCCAACAGGGTTTGGTTCCTATAATTCACCCCTCCACTTT.

The sample holds a few counts of this clone. The chain joins TRBV29-1 to TRBJ1-1; D is unclear. Germline loops: CDR1 SQVTM, CDR2 ANQGSEA. This CDR3 region has 13 residues. V gave up 5 bases and J gave up 4 bases, with 14 bases separating them. The CDR3 DNA reads as TGCAGCGTTTCCCAGGTCCCTGGCACTGAAGCTTTCTTT. Protein product: CSVSQVPGTEAFF.

J is TRBJ2-7 and V is TRBV10-3; 7 bases align to TRBD2. Trimming at V came to 0 bases and at J to 0 bases, leaving 8 bases not matched to a gene. Germline lookup yields CDR1 ENHRY and CDR2 SYGVKD. The CDR3 sequence is 17 residues long. This CDR3 reads CAISESHRLADSYEQYF. CDR3 bases: TGTGCCATCAGTGAGTCGCATCGGCTAGCGGACTCCTACGAGCAGTACTTC.